This TCR beta chain is from a study of blood T cell repertoires in COVID-19. The wider study: The United States, Italy and Spain were the sources of the acute and convalescent COVID-19 samples. PBMCs, B-cell-depleted T cells, or T cells were the source of the cDNA or gDNA that made up the material.

V shed 3 bases and J shed 1 base, with 4 bases lying between them. The CDR3 is 13 residues long. This clone was detected only once. Original analysis: Reference gene primer amplification gave nucleated cell count estimates. Data came from immunoSEQ multiplex PCR; TCRdb stores just in-frame clones and leaves some out. The DNA gave D and trimming, while V, J and clone size come from that table. The sample records roughly 270,000 clones, 70% to 90% being singletons. V usage is TRBV12-3 or TRBV12-4 and J usage is TRBJ1-5, with D unclear. Sequencing input: peripheral blood. The sequence came from a man between 50 and 59 years old with active or convalescent COVID-19. DNA for the CDR3: TGTGCCAGCAGTTTGGCCAGCAATCAGCCCCAGCATTTT. Residues: CASSLASNQPQHF.